The subject of this entry is one T cell receptor (beta chain). There is no known antigen for this receptor. Base qualities are missing; no much larger clone stands one base away. For repertoire sequencing, the TCR beta CDR3 regions were amplified from RNA transcripts. The first round of RT-PCR was done with HTBI primers and the Qiagen OneStep RT-PCR kit, and was followed by a second round of multiplex PCR, then size selection and purification. The libraries underwent paired-end sequencing with 100 bp reads on an Illumina HiSeq2000. The authors processed their data as follows. SOAPnuke was used to process the reads, throwing out any read that had adapters, had uncalled bases, had a mean Phred below 15, or lacked an exact constant-primer or identifier match. COPE v1.2.5 was used to merge the high-quality paired reads. Unique nucleotide sequences were defined as clonotypes and aligned to IMGT TRB V, D and J references using MiTCR v1.1. The analysis was limited to V-J combinations with a frequency above 0.0001, which together covered 99.2% of the repertoires. For each V-J combination, a TCR clonal expansion and chaos score was defined as the ratio of F50 clonal expansion to chaos observed in the TCRdist matrix. Welch's t-statistics and random forest were used to reduce features to about a dozen V-J combinations, which were fed into a naive Bayes classifier. The Morisita-Horn index was used to measure how similar the thyroid and blood repertoires were. TCRdb handled the public reads itself, with Q25 trimming in fastp and clone calling in MiXCR, and kept productive beta chains. Each CDR3 protein appears once, grouped with its most common genes and DNA. The V and J calls and clone size come from TCRdb's table, not from the authors' own analysis. The sample table contains fewer than 250,000 distinct CDR3 sequences; only one count was recorded for roughly 29% of them. Of the sample, 9.1% is held by the ten largest clones.

This sample is part of a study of Graves' ophthalmopathy and Graves' hyperthyroidism (dated by TCRdb to the late 2010s). Background for the entire study: Peripheral blood was collected at initial diagnosis, before any treatment. The study used TCR beta repertoire signatures to distinguish Graves' ophthalmopathy from Graves' hyperthyroidism and to predict progression to ophthalmopathy. A discovery set of more than 90 patients (about 45 ophthalmopathy, approximately 58 stable hyperthyroidism) was enrolled to explore V-J signatures distinguishing ophthalmopathy from hyperthyroidism. Once sampling was done, hyperthyroidism patients were given methimazole at a starting dose of 30 mg daily, while ophthalmopathy patients were given high-dose intravenous methylprednisolone. In total, under 150 blood samples were TCR-sequenced: 40 to 45 ophthalmopathy, some 75 hyperthyroidism and some 17 hyperthyroidism-to-ophthalmopathy patients. An independent validation cohort was composed of 18 hyperthyroidism patients and about 17 patients who later progressed from hyperthyroidism to ophthalmopathy. The 85 to 100 discovery patients were divided at random into training and test sets in a 7:3 ratio. In more than five hyperthyroidism patients, the T-cell repertoires found in thyroid tissue were compared with those found in blood.

Sequences SNHLY (CDR1) and FYNNEI (CDR2) are obtained from the germline V gene. Trimming costs V 8 bases and J 8 bases, and their ends lie 24 bases apart. Measured from the cysteine to the phenylalanine, the CDR3 is 15 residues long. Only the CDR3 part of the read is kept: 45 bases, read in frame from the first base. Broad study findings and their caveats: No statistical method was used to set the sample size in advance, and the investigators knew which group each participant was assigned to. In validation, the model predicted ophthalmopathy progression with more than 55% sensitivity and about 77% specificity; 12 predicted patients were CT-confirmed with GO in a median of around 6 months. Most expanded thyroid clonotypes with frequency above 0.001 were also detected in blood, suggesting blood repertoires may reflect the thyroid immune response. In cross-validation, the 13-signature model distinguished ophthalmopathy from stable hyperthyroidism with around 90% sensitivity and about 81% specificity, while in the test set the corresponding values were about 80% and 75%.

Ophthalmopathy patients were characterized by moderately to severely active disease, a Clinical Activity Score of at least 3, a NOSPECS grade of at least 4, and a disease duration under 3 months. Anyone with other autoimmune diseases, uncontrolled infections, pregnancy or lactation was excluded from the study. Diagnosis was based on clinical symptoms, serum thyroxine, TRAb, thyroid ultrasound and orbital computed tomography. Ficoll-Paque density gradient centrifugation was used to isolate PBMCs from about 9.4 ml of fresh peripheral blood. Trizol reagent was used to extract the total RNA, and its quality was then checked on an Agilent 2100 Bioanalyzer.

Sequences were obtained from peripheral blood. In this chain, TRBV2 is recombined with TRBJ1-2; no D gene call is confident. The clonotype originates from a man aged 50 or older with Graves' ophthalmopathy. Donor details come from another sample of the same person, matched by shared clones. At the DNA level, the sequence is TGTGCCAGCCGGTCGGCAGGAAAGCTTTCGAGCGGCTACACCTTC. It encodes CASRSAGKLSSGYTF.